A selection of T cell receptor beta chains follows, all from one sample in a study of shared clonotypes between healthy human individuals. TCRdb keeps only in-frame clones here, not all; method: immunoSEQ multiplex PCR. Among over a million clones listed, 78% were seen once. The sequencing input was memory CD4+ T cells from PBMCs. The receptors shown here come from a man younger than 30 in good health. Some clones in this sample may be carry-over from other donors' samples. The CDR3 runs from the conserved cysteine through the conserved F or W. A D gene is named only where the DNA matches it firmly. Rows give clone size only sometimes, using once, few, many, or a class for an expanded clone.

CDR3,DNA,size,J,D,V
CASSQDLGGRDYNEQFF,TGTGCCAGCAGCCAAGATCTAGGGGGGCGGGACTACAATGAGCAGTTCTTC,-,TRBJ2-1,-,TRBV4-2
CAWSPGTGYSSNQPQHF,TGTGCCTGGAGTCCGGGGACGGGATACAGTAGCAATCAGCCCCAGCATTTT,-,TRBJ1-5,-,TRBV30
CASSPGLAGFSGANVLTF,TGTGCCAGCAGCCCGGGACTAGCGGGATTCTCTGGGGCCAACGTCCTGACTTTC,-,TRBJ2-6,TRBD2,TRBV28
CASSLGGLGQPQHF,TGCGCCAGCAGCTTGGGGGGTCTGGGTCAGCCCCAGCATTTT,once,TRBJ1-5,-,TRBV5-1
CAWSQGGTEAFF,TGTGCCTGGAGCCAGGGGGGGACTGAAGCTTTCTTT,many,TRBJ1-1,TRBD1,TRBV30
CASSVTQTGGVLFF,TGTGCCAGCAGCGTAACACAAACAGGGGGGGTCCTGTTTTTT,-,TRBJ2-2,-,TRBV9
CASSFAGGDGYGYTF,TGTGCCAGCAGCTTCGCCGGGGGGGATGGTTATGGCTACACCTTC,few,TRBJ1-2,-,TRBV5-4
CASSLSVGNQPQHF,TGTGCCAGCAGTTTGTCCGTGGGCAATCAGCCCCAGCATTTT,many,TRBJ1-5,-,TRBV28
CASSLGPSGNTGELFF,TGCGCCAGCAGCTTGGGTCCCAGCGGGAACACCGGGGAGCTGTTTTTT,many,TRBJ2-2,-,TRBV5-1
CASSSRVMGYTF,TGTGCCAGCAGTTCCAGGGTAATGGGCTACACCTTC,-,TRBJ1-2,-,TRBV28
CASSRDDEQFF,TGTGCCAGTAGTAGGGATGATGAGCAGTTCTTC,-,TRBJ2-1,-,TRBV19
CASSQVGTDTQYF,TGCGCCAGCAGCCAAGTTGGCACAGATACGCAGTATTTT,-,TRBJ2-3,-,TRBV4-1
CASGLGATDTQYF,TGTGCTAGTGGTTTGGGTGCAACAGATACGCAGTATTTT,once,TRBJ2-3,-,TRBV12-5
CAWSVRHVSGRASEQYF,TGTGCCTGGAGTGTACGGCACGTCAGCGGGAGGGCGAGTGAGCAGTACTTC,once,TRBJ2-7,TRBD2,TRBV30
CASSTLGSGTAPRKVYEQYF,TGTGCCAGCAGCACTCTAGGATCCGGGACAGCGCCCAGAAAGGTCTACGAGCAGTACTTC,-,TRBJ2-7,-,TRBV21-1
CAWRAGGDTQYF,TGTGCCTGGAGGGCGGGGGGAGATACGCAGTATTTT,-,TRBJ2-3,TRBD2,TRBV30
CASSPQETQYF,TGTGCCAGCAGCCCACAAGAGACCCAGTACTTC,-,TRBJ2-5,-,TRBV7-9
CASSFWRETQYF,TGTGCCAGCAGTTTCTGGCGAGAGACCCAGTACTTC,-,TRBJ2-5,-,TRBV28
CGGILNTEAFF,TGCGGGGGGATTTTGAACACTGAAGCTTTCTTT,-,TRBJ1-1,-,TRBV20-1
CASSLRQGGEKLFF,TGTGCCAGCAGCTTGCGTCAGGGCGGTGAAAAACTGTTTTTT,few,TRBJ1-4,-,TRBV5-4
CASSLRQGEAFEQYF,TGTGCCAGCAGCCTCCGACAGGGTGAGGCTTTCGAGCAGTACTTC,-,TRBJ2-7,TRBD1,TRBV11-2
CASSNPDRPYPHEQYF,TGTGCCAGCAGTAACCCTGACAGGCCCTACCCCCACGAGCAGTACTTC,-,TRBJ2-7,-,TRBV14
CASSPGPADNEQFF,TGTGCCAGCAGCCCCGGCCCGGCCGACAATGAGCAGTTCTTC,-,TRBJ2-1,-,TRBV9
CAWGSLPSPEAFF,TGTGCCTGGGGCTCTCTGCCTAGCCCCGAAGCTTTCTTT,few,TRBJ1-1,-,TRBV30
CASSLSLGTPPTEQYF,TGTGCCAGCAGCTTGAGTTTAGGTACGCCCCCCACCGAGCAGTACTTC,few,TRBJ2-7,-,TRBV5-4
CASSLFTSGSYNEQFF,TGTGCCAGCAGTTTATTTACTAGCGGCTCCTACAATGAGCAGTTCTTC,-,TRBJ2-1,TRBD2,TRBV27
CSAGAAGYTF,TGCAGTGCGGGCGCGGCGGGCTACACCTTC,-,TRBJ1-2,-,TRBV20-1
CASSIAHRYNEQFF,TGTGCCAGTAGTATAGCGCACCGGTACAATGAGCAGTTCTTC,few,TRBJ2-1,-,TRBV19
CSVVQAQTQYF,TGCAGCGTTGTGCAGGCTCAGACCCAGTACTTC,-,TRBJ2-5,-,TRBV29-1
CASSSSSGSRTDTQYF,TGTGCCAGCAGCTCCTCTAGCGGGAGTCGGACAGATACGCAGTATTTT,-,TRBJ2-3,TRBD2,TRBV7-8
CASSNPTAGANVLTF,TGTGCCAGCAGCAACCCGACAGCTGGGGCCAACGTCCTGACTTTC,-,TRBJ2-6,-,TRBV5-4
CASLLSPTNEKLFF,TGTGCCAGCCTCCTGAGCCCAACTAATGAAAAACTGTTTTTT,-,TRBJ1-4,-,TRBV2
CASSDLLNTEAFF,TGTGCCAGCAGTGATCTTCTGAACACTGAAGCTTTCTTT,-,TRBJ1-1,-,TRBV6-1
CASKDRFVDYQPQHF,TGTGCCAGCAAGGACCGGTTCGTTGATTATCAGCCCCAGCATTTT,many,TRBJ1-5,-,TRBV28
CASGLALAGVPYEQYF,TGTGCTAGTGGTTTGGCACTAGCGGGAGTACCCTACGAGCAGTACTTC,-,TRBJ2-7,TRBD2,TRBV12-5
CASSERSAVRNEQFF,TGTGCCAGCAGTGAAAGGTCGGCGGTGAGGAATGAGCAGTTCTTC,-,TRBJ2-1,-,TRBV2